Listed here are 5 T cell receptor beta chains from one sample, sequenced in a study of T-cell memory formation after mild COVID-19. One entry per CDR3 protein, called by TCRdb with MiXCR from the 5' RACE reads. The sample consists of some 130,000 distinct CDR3 sequences, more than 15% of them appearing once. The sample taken for sequencing was PBMCs or a T cell subset sorted from them (not recorded which). Every receptor here comes from an adult woman who had mild COVID-19 (a few samples of this study predate the infection). Cell type and time point are not known.

This clonotype was picked up many times. The chain links TRBV5-5 to TRBJ2-3; the D gene is possibly TRBD2 (7 bases). Germline loops: CDR1 SGHKS, CDR2 YYEKEE (reference sequence). Trimming shortened V by 1 base and J by 2 bases, and 17 bases separated the two germline ends. The CDR3 covers 17 residues. The CDR3: CASSLSVLRGHTDTQYF. CDR3 sequence (DNA): TGTGCCAGCAGCTTGTCCGTATTGCGGGGGCACACAGATACGCAGTATTTT.

V is TRBV7-9 and J is TRBJ2-1; D unresolved. The CDR3 is 14 residues long. V was pared by 4 bases and J by 4 bases, with 11 bases between. The V gene's germline CDR1 is SEHNR and CDR2 FQNEAQ (reference sequence). CDR3 loop: CASSSLDGYNEQFF. Here the CDR3 DNA reads TGTGCCAGCAGCTCCCTGGACGGATACAATGAGCAGTTCTTC.

The rearrangement uses TRBV6-5 and TRBJ2-2; TRBD2 aligns across 9 bases. CDR3 length: 14 amino acids. After removal of 4 bases from V and 6 bases from J, the junction contained 3 bases not matched to a gene. Germline values: CDR1 MNHEY, CDR2 SVGAGI. DNA of the CDR3: TGTGCCAGCAGTTTCGGGACTAGCTCCGGGGAGCTGTTTTTT. Residues: CASSFGTSSGELFF.

The gene calls are TRBV12-3 or TRBV12-4 and TRBJ2-5; 7 bases match TRBD2. The CDR3 is 14 residues long. Trimming removed 7 bases from V and 4 bases from J; junction bases left unmatched: 9. The CDR3 protein is CASTPGLAVETQYF. CDR3 DNA: TGTGCCAGCACCCCGGGGCTAGCGGTAGAGACCCAGTACTTC.

The rearrangement joins TRBV6-5 to TRBJ2-5, with 7 bases fitting TRBD1. Germline trimming cut 0 bases from V and 4 bases from J; bases unmatched to any gene: 5. Looked up from germline, CDR1 is MNHEY and CDR2 is SVGAGI. The CDR3 has 15 amino acids. The CDR3 DNA reads TGTGCCAGCAGTTACTCTGACAGGGTAGGAGAGACCCAGTACTTC. As protein: CASSYSDRVGETQYF.